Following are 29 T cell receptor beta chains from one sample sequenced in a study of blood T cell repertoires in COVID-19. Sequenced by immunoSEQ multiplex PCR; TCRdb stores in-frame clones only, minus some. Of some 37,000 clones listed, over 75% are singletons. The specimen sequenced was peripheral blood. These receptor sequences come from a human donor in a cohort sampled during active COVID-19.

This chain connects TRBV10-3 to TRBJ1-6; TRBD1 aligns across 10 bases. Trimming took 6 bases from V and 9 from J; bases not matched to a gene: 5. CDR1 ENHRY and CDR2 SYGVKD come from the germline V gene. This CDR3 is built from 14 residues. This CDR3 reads CAIRGTGVRSPLHF. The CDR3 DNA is TGTGCCATCAGGGGGACAGGGGTACGTTCACCCCTCCACTTT.

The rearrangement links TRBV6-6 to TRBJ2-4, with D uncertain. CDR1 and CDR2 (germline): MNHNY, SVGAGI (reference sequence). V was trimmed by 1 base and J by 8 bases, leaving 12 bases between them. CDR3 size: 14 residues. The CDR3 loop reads CASSYFTQEDIQYF. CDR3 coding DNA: TGTGCCAGCAGTTACTTCACTCAGGAAGACATTCAGTACTTC.

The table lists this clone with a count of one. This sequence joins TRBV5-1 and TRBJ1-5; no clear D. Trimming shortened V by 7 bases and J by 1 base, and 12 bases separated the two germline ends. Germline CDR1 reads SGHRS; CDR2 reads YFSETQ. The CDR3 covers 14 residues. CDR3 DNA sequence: TGCGCCAGCTCCGTGGGCGGGAGCAATCAGCCCCAGCATTTT. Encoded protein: CASSVGGSNQPQHF.

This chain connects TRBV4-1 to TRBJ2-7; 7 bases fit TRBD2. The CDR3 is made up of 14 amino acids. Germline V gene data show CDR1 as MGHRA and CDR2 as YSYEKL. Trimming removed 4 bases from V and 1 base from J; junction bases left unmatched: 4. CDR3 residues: CASSLGLGSYEQYF. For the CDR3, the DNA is TGCGCCAGCAGCCTCGGACTAGGGTCCTACGAGCAGTACTTC.

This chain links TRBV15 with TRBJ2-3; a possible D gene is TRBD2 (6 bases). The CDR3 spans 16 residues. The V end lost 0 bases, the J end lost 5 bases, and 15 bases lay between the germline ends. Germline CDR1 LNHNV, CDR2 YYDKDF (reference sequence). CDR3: CATSRDLVGAGDTQYF. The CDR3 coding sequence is TGTGCCACCAGCAGAGACTTGGTGGGAGCGGGAGATACGCAGTATTTT.

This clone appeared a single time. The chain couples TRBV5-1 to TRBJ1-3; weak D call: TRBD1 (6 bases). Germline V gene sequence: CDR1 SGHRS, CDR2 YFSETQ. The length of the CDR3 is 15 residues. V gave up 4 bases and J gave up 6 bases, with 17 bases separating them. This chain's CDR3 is CASSRYGGAENTIYF. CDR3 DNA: TGCGCCAGCAGCCGATATGGGGGGGCCGAAAACACCATATATTTT.

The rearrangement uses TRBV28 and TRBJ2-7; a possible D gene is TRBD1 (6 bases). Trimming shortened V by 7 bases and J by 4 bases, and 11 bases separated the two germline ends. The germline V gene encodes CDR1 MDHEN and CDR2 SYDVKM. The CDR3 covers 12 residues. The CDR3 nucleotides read TGTGCCAGCACCCCAGGGGTTTACGAGCAGTACTTC. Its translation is CASTPGVYEQYF.

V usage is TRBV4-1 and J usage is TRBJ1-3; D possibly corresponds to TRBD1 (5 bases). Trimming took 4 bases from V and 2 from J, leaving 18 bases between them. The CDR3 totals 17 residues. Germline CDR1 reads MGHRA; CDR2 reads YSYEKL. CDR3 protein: CASSLLPGGSTGNTIYF. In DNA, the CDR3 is TGCGCCAGCAGCCTTCTTCCCGGGGGGAGCACTGGAAACACCATATATTTT.

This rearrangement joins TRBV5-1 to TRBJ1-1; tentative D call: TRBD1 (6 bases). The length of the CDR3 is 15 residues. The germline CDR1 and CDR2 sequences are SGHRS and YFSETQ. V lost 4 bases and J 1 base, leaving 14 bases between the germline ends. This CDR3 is CASSRGGTENTEAFF. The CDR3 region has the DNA TGCGCCAGCAGCCGAGGGGGAACGGAGAACACTGAAGCTTTCTTT.

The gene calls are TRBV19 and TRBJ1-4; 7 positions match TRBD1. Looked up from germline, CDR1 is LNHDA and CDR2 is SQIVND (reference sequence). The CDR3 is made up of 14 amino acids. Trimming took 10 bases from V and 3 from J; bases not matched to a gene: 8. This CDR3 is CATGRGTANEKLFF. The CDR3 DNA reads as TGTGCCACCGGCCGGGGGACAGCTAATGAAAAACTGTTTTTT.

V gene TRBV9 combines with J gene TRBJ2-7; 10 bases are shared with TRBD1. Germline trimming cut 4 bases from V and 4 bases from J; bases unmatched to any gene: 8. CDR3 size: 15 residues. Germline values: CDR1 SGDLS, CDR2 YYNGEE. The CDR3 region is CASSKTGTGVYEQYF. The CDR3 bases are TGTGCCAGCAGCAAAACCGGGACAGGGGTATACGAGCAGTACTTC.

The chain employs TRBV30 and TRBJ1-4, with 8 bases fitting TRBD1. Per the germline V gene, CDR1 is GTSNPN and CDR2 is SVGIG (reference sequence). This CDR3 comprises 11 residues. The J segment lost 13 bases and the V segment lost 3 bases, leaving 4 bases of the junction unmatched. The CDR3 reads CAWREQGGLFF. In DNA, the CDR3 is TGTGCCTGGAGGGAACAGGGGGGACTGTTTTTT.

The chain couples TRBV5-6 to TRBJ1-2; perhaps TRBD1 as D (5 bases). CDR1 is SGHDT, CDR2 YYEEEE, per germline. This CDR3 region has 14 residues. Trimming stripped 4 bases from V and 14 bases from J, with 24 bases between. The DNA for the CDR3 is TGTGCCAGCAGCCCGGGAGGAGGGGACGATTTTCGGACCTTC. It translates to CASSPGGGDDFRTF. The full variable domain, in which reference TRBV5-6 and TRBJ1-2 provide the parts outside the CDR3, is DAGVTQSPTHLIKTRGQQVTLRCSPKSGHDTVSWYQQALGQGPQFIFQYYEEEERQRGNFPDRFSGHQFPNYSSELNVNALLLGDSALYLCASSPGGGDDFRTFGSGTRLTVV.

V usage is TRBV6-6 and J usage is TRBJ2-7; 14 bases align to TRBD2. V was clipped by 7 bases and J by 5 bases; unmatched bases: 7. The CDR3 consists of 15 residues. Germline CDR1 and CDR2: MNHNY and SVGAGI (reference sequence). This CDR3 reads CASTATSGRGHEQYF. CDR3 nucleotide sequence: TGTGCCAGCACCGCGACTAGCGGGAGGGGCCACGAGCAGTACTTC.

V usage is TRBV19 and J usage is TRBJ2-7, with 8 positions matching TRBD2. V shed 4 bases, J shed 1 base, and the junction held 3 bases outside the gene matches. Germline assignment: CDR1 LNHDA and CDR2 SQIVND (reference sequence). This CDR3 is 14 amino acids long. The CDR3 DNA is TGTGCCAGTAGTACCGGACTAGCTTCCTACGAGCAGTACTTC. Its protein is CASSTGLASYEQYF.

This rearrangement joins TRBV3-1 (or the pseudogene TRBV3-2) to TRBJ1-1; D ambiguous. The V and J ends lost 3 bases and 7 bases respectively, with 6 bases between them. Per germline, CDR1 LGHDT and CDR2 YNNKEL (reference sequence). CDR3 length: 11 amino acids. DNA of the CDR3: TGTGCCAGCAGCCACAATTTTGAAGCTTTCTTT. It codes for CASSHNFEAFF.

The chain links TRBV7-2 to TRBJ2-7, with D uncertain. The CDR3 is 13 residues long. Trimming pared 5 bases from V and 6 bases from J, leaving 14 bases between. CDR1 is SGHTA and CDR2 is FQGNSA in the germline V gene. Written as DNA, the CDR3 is TGTGCCAGCAGCCCACGCCGTGTCGGCGAGCAGTACTTC. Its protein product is CASSPRRVGEQYF.

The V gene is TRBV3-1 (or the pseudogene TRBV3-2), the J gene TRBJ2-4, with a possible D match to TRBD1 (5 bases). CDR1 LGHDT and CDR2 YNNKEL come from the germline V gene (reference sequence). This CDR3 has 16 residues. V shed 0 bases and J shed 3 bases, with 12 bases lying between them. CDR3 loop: CASSQDSGQGKNIQYF. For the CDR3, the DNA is TGTGCCAGCAGCCAAGATAGTGGGCAGGGCAAAAACATTCAGTACTTC.

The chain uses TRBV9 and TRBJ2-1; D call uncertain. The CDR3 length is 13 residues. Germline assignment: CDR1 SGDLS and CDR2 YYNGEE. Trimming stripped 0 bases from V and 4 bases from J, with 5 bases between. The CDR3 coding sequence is TGTGCCAGCAGCGTAGCCCAGTACAATGAGCAGTTCTTC. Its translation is CASSVAQYNEQFF.

The CDR3 loop reads CASSLGGVPTDTQYF. Here the CDR3 DNA reads TGCGCCAGCAGCTTGGGGGGGGTACCCACAGATACGCAGTATTTT. The rearrangement links TRBV5-1 to TRBJ2-3; possible D gene TRBD2, 6 bases. Trimming removed 0 bases at V and 2 bases at J, with 10 bases between. The CDR3 spans 15 residues. Germline assignment: CDR1 SGHRS and CDR2 YFSETQ. Supplemented by reference TRBV5-1 and TRBJ2-3, the full variable domain reads KAGVTQTPRYLIKTRGQQVTLSCSPISGHRSVSWYQQTPGQGLQFLFEYFSETQRNKGNFPGRFSGRQFSNSRSEMNVSTLELGDSALYLCASSLGGVPTDTQYFGPGTRLTVL.

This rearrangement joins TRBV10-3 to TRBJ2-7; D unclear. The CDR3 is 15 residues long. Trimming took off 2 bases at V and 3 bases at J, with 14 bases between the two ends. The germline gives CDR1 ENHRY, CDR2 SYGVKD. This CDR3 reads CAISEGQVLNYEQYF. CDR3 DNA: TGTGCCATCAGTGAGGGGCAGGTTCTCAACTACGAGCAGTACTTC.

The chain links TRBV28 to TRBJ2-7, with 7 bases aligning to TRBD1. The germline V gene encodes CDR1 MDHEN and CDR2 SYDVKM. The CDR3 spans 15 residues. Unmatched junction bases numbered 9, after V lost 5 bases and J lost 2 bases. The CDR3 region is CASSTPGQLTYEQYF. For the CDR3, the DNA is TGTGCCAGCAGTACCCCGGGACAGCTAACCTACGAGCAGTACTTC.

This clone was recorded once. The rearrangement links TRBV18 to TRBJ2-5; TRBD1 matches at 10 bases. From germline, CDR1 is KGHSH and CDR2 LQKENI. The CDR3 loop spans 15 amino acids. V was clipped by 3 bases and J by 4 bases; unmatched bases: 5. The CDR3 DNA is TGTGCCAGCTCACCGGGACAGGGGTGGTTAGAGACCCAGTACTTC. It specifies CASSPGQGWLETQYF.

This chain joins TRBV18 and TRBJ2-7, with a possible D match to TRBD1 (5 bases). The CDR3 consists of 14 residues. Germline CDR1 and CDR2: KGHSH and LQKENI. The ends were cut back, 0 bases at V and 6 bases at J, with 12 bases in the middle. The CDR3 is CASSPPGHLPEQYF. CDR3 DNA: TGTGCCAGCTCACCACCAGGACACTTGCCCGAGCAGTACTTC.

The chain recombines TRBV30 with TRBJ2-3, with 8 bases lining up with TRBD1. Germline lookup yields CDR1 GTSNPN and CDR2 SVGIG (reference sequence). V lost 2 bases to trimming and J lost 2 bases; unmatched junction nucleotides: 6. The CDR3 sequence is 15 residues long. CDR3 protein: CAWSTRQGYTDTQYF. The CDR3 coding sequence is TGTGCCTGGAGTACCCGACAGGGGTACACAGATACGCAGTATTTT. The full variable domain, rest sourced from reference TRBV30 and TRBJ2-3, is SQTIHQWPATLVQPVGSPLSLECTVEGTSNPNLYWYRQAAGRGLQLLFYSVGIGQISSEVPQNLSASRPQDRQFILSSKKLLLSDSGFYLCAWSTRQGYTDTQYFGPGTRLTVL.

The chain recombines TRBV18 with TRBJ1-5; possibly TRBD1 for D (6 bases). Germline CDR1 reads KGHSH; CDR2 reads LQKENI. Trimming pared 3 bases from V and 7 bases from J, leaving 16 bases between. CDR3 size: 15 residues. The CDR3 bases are TGTGCCAGCTCACCGTCGGCGGGGGGCGGCCAGCCCCAGCATTTT. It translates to CASSPSAGGGQPQHF.

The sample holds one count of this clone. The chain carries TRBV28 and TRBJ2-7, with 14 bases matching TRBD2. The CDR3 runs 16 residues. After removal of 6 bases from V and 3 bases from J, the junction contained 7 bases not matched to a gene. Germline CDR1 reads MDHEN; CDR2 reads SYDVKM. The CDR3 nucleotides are TGTGCCAGCAGGACTAGCGGGAGGGCCGGAAACTACGAGCAGTACTTC. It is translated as CASRTSGRAGNYEQYF.

CDR3 loop: CASALLRGGSYNEQFF. As DNA, the CDR3 is TGTGCCAGCGCCCTCCTGCGGGGGGGCTCCTACAATGAGCAGTTCTTC. The chain has TRBV28 and TRBJ2-1; 9 bases map to TRBD2. CDR3 length: 16 residues. Germline CDR1 reads MDHEN; CDR2 reads SYDVKM. The V segment lost 8 bases and the J segment 0 bases; nucleotides outside the gene matches: 8.

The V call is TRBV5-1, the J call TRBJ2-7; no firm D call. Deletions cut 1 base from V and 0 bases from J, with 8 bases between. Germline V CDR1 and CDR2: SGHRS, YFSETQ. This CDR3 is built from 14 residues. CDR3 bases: TGCGCCAGCAGCTTGTACGAGGTCTCCTACGAGCAGTACTTC. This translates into CASSLYEVSYEQYF.